The rows below give T cell receptor beta chains drawn from one sample of a study of T cell responses to AZD1222 COVID-19 vaccine. Clones were sequenced by immunoSEQ multiplex PCR, and TCRdb holds only the in-frame ones, with some missing. This table holds about 200,000 clones, about 92% found once. The material sequenced was peripheral blood, taken 28 days after the second dose of the MenACWY control vaccine. The origin of the receptors is an adult who received the MenACWY meningococcal vaccine as a control. CDR3s include the opening cysteine and the closing phenylalanine or tryptophan.

V gene	J gene	CDR3 protein
TRBV19	TRBJ2-5	CASKGGASETQYF
TRBV2	TRBJ1-5	CASSGNRDRPGNQPQHF
TRBV4-3	TRBJ1-4	CASSRNPGNNEKLFF
TRBV29-1	TRBJ2-7	CSVRTSGSYEQYF
TRBV29-1	TRBJ2-7	CSVGTGVGYEQYF
TRBV6-2/TRBV6-3	TRBJ2-1	CASSYAPGAGGGNEQFF
TRBV2	TRBJ2-7	CASNPSGSYEQYF
TRBV30	TRBJ2-7	CAWAKGLFYEQYF
TRBV28	TRBJ1-2	CASIPGGQGAKGYTF
TRBV2	TRBJ2-2	CASSKDVVPGELFF
TRBV5-6	TRBJ1-2	CASSLSRGGGYTF
TRBV4-2	TRBJ2-1	CASSQDRNEQFF
TRBV11-3	TRBJ2-1	CASRGLAGRNEQFF
TRBV30	TRBJ2-5	CAWSSMETQYF
TRBV4-1	TRBJ2-2	CASSQGGELFF
TRBV7-2	TRBJ2-1	CASSLSGTQILF
TRBV30	TRBJ2-5	CAWGTSGTETQYF
TRBV6-5	TRBJ2-3	CASSYSITGTDTQYF
TRBV18	TRBJ1-2	CASSPGPGYGYTF
TRBV11-3	TRBJ2-3	CASSRGGSTDTQYF
TRBV9	TRBJ2-3	CASSAGDRGDTDTQYF
TRBV5-1	TRBJ1-5	CASSLAGTPDQPQHF
TRBV7-9	TRBJ2-3	CASSRLAVTSTDTQYF
TRBV12-3/TRBV12-4	TRBJ1-4	CASSLAGTEKLFF
TRBV7-6	TRBJ2-1	CASSSPAGAPYNEQFF
TRBV10-3	TRBJ1-5	CAISEDAGVGQPQHF
TRBV6-5	TRBJ1-2	CASSPQGGGYTF
TRBV18	TRBJ2-7	CASSPLAGGPDSYEQYF
TRBV10-3	TRBJ2-3	CAISESGRGITDTQYF
TRBV6-2/TRBV6-3	TRBJ2-2	CASSRTGQSNGELFF
TRBV7-2	TRBJ2-4	CASSLGGGGTAKNIQYF
TRBV12-3/TRBV12-4	TRBJ2-5	CASSRVQETQYF